Below, 15 T cell receptor beta chains from the same sample are listed, as sequenced in a study of early T cells in non-severe SARS-CoV-2 infection (dated by TCRdb to the early 2020s). The library was built by means of 5' RACE. These reads were obtained on a NextSeq 500. TCRdb itself trimmed the public reads at Q25 with fastp, ran MiXCR and retained productive beta chains. Each CDR3 protein appears once, grouped with its most common genes and DNA. For this sample the table gives 75,000 to 95,000 distinct CDR3 sequences, of which around 16% were detected only once. Of the sample, approximately 5.1% falls within the top ten clones. Sequenced here: whole blood, sampled at baseline. The receptors were gathered from an adult who was a healthcare worker with PCR-confirmed SARS-CoV-2 infection or an uninfected control (not recorded which).

J is TRBJ2-2 and V is TRBV9, with D possibly TRBD2 on 6 matching bases. Germline V gene data show CDR1 as SGDLS and CDR2 as YYNGEE. The CDR3 loop spans 16 amino acids. Trimming stripped 3 bases from V and 0 bases from J, with 12 bases between. In DNA, the CDR3 is TGTGCCAGCAGCGCCGACGGAGGGACGAACACCGGGGAGCTGTTTTTT. Protein product: CASSADGGTNTGELFF.

The chain recombines TRBV6-2 or TRBV6-3 with TRBJ2-7, with TRBD2 matching 10 bases. Germline V gene data show CDR1 as MNHEY and CDR2 as SVGEGT. Trimming at V came to 3 bases and at J to 0 bases, leaving 8 bases not matched to a gene. This CDR3 has 17 residues. CDR3 sequence: CASSYLPSGSVSYEQYF. CDR3 nucleotides: TGTGCCAGCAGTTATCTTCCTAGCGGGAGTGTCTCCTACGAGCAGTACTTC.

The CDR3 DNA follows: TGTGCCAGCAGTGGGGTAGGTGCTGAAGCTTTCTTT. Amino acids: CASSGVGAEAFF. The chain has TRBV2 and TRBJ1-1; D gene unclear. CDR1 SNHLY and CDR2 FYNNEI come from the germline V gene. This CDR3 comprises 12 residues. Trimming removed 4 bases from V and 6 bases from J, with 9 bases in between. Combining the CDR3 with reference TRBV2 and TRBJ1-1 gives the whole variable domain EPEVTQTPSHQVTQMGQEVILRCVPISNHLYFYWYRQILGQKVEFLVSFYNNEISEKSEIFDDQFSVERPDGSNFTLKIRSTKLEDSAMYFCASSGVGAEAFFGQGTRLTVV.

The chain carries TRBV10-3 and TRBJ2-7; D remains ambiguous. The CDR3 covers 14 residues. Germline V CDR1 and CDR2: ENHRY, SYGVKD. The ends were cut back, 4 bases at V and 4 bases at J, with 14 bases in the middle. In nucleotides, the CDR3 is TGTGCCATCAGTGGCGACGGCTTCCAATACGAGCAGTACTTC. It specifies CAISGDGFQYEQYF.

The V and J genes are TRBV11-3 and TRBJ2-1; D unclear. Trimming left V 5 bases short and J 5 bases short, with 7 bases between. Germline values: CDR1 SGHNT, CDR2 YENEEA. There are 12 residues in the CDR3. The CDR3 region is CASSLQNNEQFF. CDR3 coding DNA: TGTGCCAGCAGCCTACAGAACAATGAGCAGTTCTTC.

V usage is TRBV6-2 or TRBV6-3 and J usage is TRBJ2-1, with no clear D. Trimming shortened V by 9 bases and J by 0 bases, and 9 bases separated the two germline ends. The CDR3 has 13 amino acids. CDR1 MNHEY and CDR2 SVGEGT come from the germline V gene. In DNA, the CDR3 is TGTGCCAGTGTGGGAAACTCCTACAATGAGCAGTTCTTC. Its translation: CASVGNSYNEQFF.

This chain joins TRBV7-2 and TRBJ2-5; D gene uncertain. V dropped 5 bases and J dropped 2 bases, with 9 bases sitting between them. Looked up from germline, CDR1 is SGHTA and CDR2 is FQGNSA. The CDR3 loop spans 13 amino acids. The CDR3 DNA follows: TGTGCCAGCAGCACAGTGCTACAAGAGACCCAGTACTTC. It encodes CASSTVLQETQYF.

In this sample, this clonotype turned up a few times. The chain carries TRBV20-1 and TRBJ1-1; D is undetermined. The CDR3 has 12 amino acids. Germline lookup yields CDR1 DFQATT and CDR2 SNEGSKA (reference sequence). V was pared by 3 bases and J by 1 base, with 6 bases between. CDR3 protein: CSASEWNTEAFF. CDR3 coding DNA: TGCAGTGCTAGTGAGTGGAACACTGAAGCTTTCTTT.

The rearrangement uses TRBV5-1 and TRBJ1-2; D not resolved. Germline V CDR1 and CDR2: SGHRS, YFSETQ. V lost 0 bases to trimming and J lost 8 bases, with 14 bases between them. The CDR3 covers 14 residues. CDR3 sequence: CASSLVVGSLGYTF. DNA of the CDR3: TGCGCCAGCAGCTTGGTGGTAGGGTCATTGGGCTACACCTTC.

V and J are TRBV29-1 and TRBJ2-3; a possible D gene is TRBD2 (5 bases). With 6 bases removed from V and 3 bases from J, the gap between germline ends came to 10 bases. Germline CDR1 is SQVTM and CDR2 is ANQGSEA. This CDR3 comprises 12 residues. CDR3 residues: CSVGLGTDTQYF. CDR3 coding DNA: TGCAGCGTAGGACTGGGAACAGATACGCAGTATTTT.

Only a few counts were recorded for this clonotype. This chain joins TRBV5-6 and TRBJ1-6; D is unclear. V was cut by 6 bases and J by 7 bases, with 14 bases left in between. CDR3 length: 14 residues. The germline CDR1 and CDR2 sequences are SGHDT and YYEEEE. The CDR3 coding sequence is TGTGCCAGCACCGCGGGGATGGGGAATTCACCCCTCCACTTT. Protein product: CASTAGMGNSPLHF.

Here the CDR3 DNA reads TGCAGTGCTAGGGGGACGGGACTCCTCAATGAGCAGTTCTTC. Protein product: CSARGTGLLNEQFF. The chain joins TRBV20-1 to TRBJ2-1; TRBD2 is a possible D gene (6 bases). The CDR3 contains 14 residues. V was clipped by 3 bases and J by 6 bases, with 15 bases between them. From germline, CDR1 is DFQATT and CDR2 SNEGSKA (reference sequence).

The chain couples TRBV3-1 to TRBJ2-3; D may be TRBD2 (5 bases). V lost 4 bases and J 5 bases, leaving 10 bases between the germline ends. Looked up from germline, CDR1 is LGHDT and CDR2 is YNNKEL (reference sequence). The CDR3 sequence is 13 residues long. This CDR3 is CASSRLEGDTQYF. The CDR3 DNA reads as TGTGCCAGCAGCCGCCTTGAGGGAGATACGCAGTATTTT.

This clonotype was counted only a few times. This chain links TRBV20-1 with TRBJ1-2, with a tentative D call TRBD1 (5 bases). Germline V gives CDR1 DFQATT, CDR2 SNEGSKA (reference sequence). There are 12 residues in the CDR3. CDR3 loop: CGMTESNYGYTF. For the CDR3, the DNA is TGCGGCATGACAGAATCTAACTATGGCTACACCTTC.

This clonotype turned up a few times. This chain connects TRBV5-4 to TRBJ2-1, with TRBD2 identical over 8 bases. The CDR3 is made up of 15 amino acids. After removal of 4 bases from V and 7 bases from J, the junction contained 10 bases not matched to a gene. Germline CDR1 SGHNT, CDR2 YYREEE (reference sequence). The CDR3 DNA reads as TGTGCCAGCAGCCCCGGACTAGCCGGAGGGAATGAGCAGTTCTTC. Amino acids: CASSPGLAGGNEQFF.